The 28 T cell receptor beta chains below come from one sample, sequenced in a study of cytomegalovirus exposure and HLA in healthy donors. Vbeta (60) and Jbeta (13) primers were used in the PCR. The assay was immunoSEQ multiplex PCR, and TCRdb's table has in-frame clones only and misses some. The data contain some 170,000 clones, 60% to 80% of them seen just once; the ten biggest clones take up approximately 6.3%. The sequenced material came from PBMCs. The source is a man aged 40-49 years in good health and CMV-seropositive.

V usage is TRBV28 and J usage is TRBJ2-3, with 11 bases identical to TRBD2. V shed 6 bases, J shed 4 bases, and the junction held 12 bases outside the gene matches. CDR1 and CDR2 (germline): MDHEN, SYDVKM. The CDR3 is 17 amino acids. The CDR3: CASSKKFSGRAADTQYF. In nucleotides, the CDR3 is TGTGCCAGCAGCAAGAAATTTAGCGGGAGGGCCGCAGATACGCAGTATTTT.

In DNA, the CDR3 is TGTGCCAGCTCACCGACTAGCGAATACTACGAGCAGTACTTC. It encodes CASSPTSEYYEQYF. The chain carries TRBV18 and TRBJ2-7; 8 bases are a match to TRBD2. V shed 3 bases and J 3 bases; nucleotides not matched to a gene: 4. This CDR3 comprises 14 residues. Germline CDR1 and CDR2: KGHSH and LQKENI.

V gene TRBV4-1 combines with J gene TRBJ2-6, with 11 positions matching TRBD2. Germline loops: CDR1 MGHRA, CDR2 YSYEKL. V lost 4 bases and J lost 0; bases outside the gene matches: 8. The CDR3 spans 19 residues. In nucleotides, the CDR3 is TGCGCCAGCAGCCCCGGCGGTAGCGGGAGGGTCTCTGGGGCCAACGTCCTGACTTTC. It yields the protein CASSPGGSGRVSGANVLTF.

A remark on this clone: The same CDR3 can be traced to other DNA sequences in this sample. This rearrangement joins TRBV9 to TRBJ1-3, with D uncertain. The CDR3 is 14 amino acids. V lost 0 bases and J lost 1, with 5 bases in between. Germline lookup yields CDR1 SGDLS and CDR2 YYNGEE. The DNA for the CDR3 is TGTGCCAGCAGCGTAGCGGGGTCTGGAAACACCATATATTTT. This gives the protein CASSVAGSGNTIYF. The full variable domain, in which reference TRBV9 and TRBJ1-3 provide the parts outside the CDR3, is DSGVTQTPKHLITATGQRVTLRCSPRSGDLSVYWYQQSLDQGLQFLIQYYNGEERAKGNILERFSAQQFPDLHSELNLSSLELGDSALYFCASSVAGSGNTIYFGEGSWLTVV.

This chain uses TRBV28 with TRBJ1-2, with D possibly matching TRBD1 (6 bases). The CDR3 extends over 12 amino acids. Per the germline V gene, CDR1 is MDHEN and CDR2 is SYDVKM. Trimming took 2 bases from V and 8 from J, leaving 9 bases between them. The CDR3, as DNA: TGTGCCAGCAGTTTAGGGGGCCCAGGCTACACCTTC. Its protein product is CASSLGGPGYTF.

V usage is TRBV4-2 and J usage is TRBJ1-3; D remains unclear. The germline CDR1 and CDR2 sequences are LGHNA and YNFKEQ. CDR3 length: 15 residues. V lost 3 bases and J lost 4, with 13 bases in between. The CDR3: CASSQETVEGNTIYF. The CDR3 DNA sequence: TGTGCCAGCAGCCAGGAAACAGTGGAAGGAAACACCATATATTTT.

V gene TRBV5-1 combines with J gene TRBJ2-5, with 9 bases aligning to TRBD1. Germline CDR1 is SGHRS and CDR2 is YFSETQ. J lost 5 bases, V lost 1 base, and 3 bases had no gene match. The CDR3 contains 14 residues. CDR3 DNA: TGCGCCAGCAGCTTGACAGGGGGCGCGGAGACCCAGTACTTC. Its translation: CASSLTGGAETQYF.

V gene TRBV19 combines with J gene TRBJ1-2; tentatively, D is TRBD1 (6 bases). The CDR3 has 16 residues. With 5 bases removed from V and 5 bases from J, the gap between germline ends came to 21 bases. Germline V gives CDR1 LNHDA, CDR2 SQIVND (reference sequence). The CDR3 DNA is TGTGCCAGTAGTGCCCCCCGACAGGCCGCCACTTATGGCTACACCTTC. Translated, it gives CASSAPRQAATYGYTF.

This chain uses TRBV5-1 with TRBJ2-7, with 9 bases that match TRBD2. With V trimmed by 1 base and J by 5 bases, 4 bases remained unmatched. The CDR3 totals 14 residues. CDR1 and CDR2 (germline): SGHRS, YFSETQ. The CDR3 nucleotides are TGCGCCAGCAGCTTGCCTAGCGGGAATGACGAGCAGTACTTC. Protein: CASSLPSGNDEQYF. The variable domain in full, with the rest retrieved from reference TRBV5-1 and TRBJ2-7, is KAGVTQTPRYLIKTRGQQVTLSCSPISGHRSVSWYQQTPGQGLQFLFEYFSETQRNKGNFPGRFSGRQFSNSRSEMNVSTLELGDSALYLCASSLPSGNDEQYFGPGTRLTVT.

The J gene is TRBJ2-5, the V gene TRBV5-1; a possible D gene is TRBD1 (6 bases). The CDR3 runs 15 residues. V lost 2 bases to trimming and J lost 1 base, with 12 bases between them. Germline V gene sequence: CDR1 SGHRS, CDR2 YFSETQ. The CDR3 nucleotides read TGCGCCAGCAGCTTACAGGGTACCAGCCAAGAGACCCAGTACTTC. This encodes CASSLQGTSQETQYF.

V is TRBV28 and J is TRBJ1-1; D call uncertain. There are 15 residues in the CDR3. V dropped 8 bases and J dropped 0 bases, with 16 bases sitting between them. In germline, CDR1 is MDHEN, CDR2 SYDVKM. CDR3 sequence reads: CASLLSPELNTEAFF. CDR3 sequence (DNA): TGTGCCAGCTTATTGTCCCCTGAGCTGAACACTGAAGCTTTCTTT.

The chain uses TRBV27 and TRBJ2-7; 7 bases fit TRBD1. Germline V CDR1 and CDR2: MNHEY, SMNVEV (reference sequence). The CDR3 sequence is 16 residues long. The ends lost 5 bases at V and 1 base at J; junction bases unmatched: 11. For the CDR3, the DNA is TGTGCCAGCAGTCCAGTTAGACAGGGCAATTCCTACGAGCAGTACTTC. Translation gives CASSPVRQGNSYEQYF.

The genes are TRBV7-6 and TRBJ2-2; TRBD2 matches 9 bases. After removal of 4 bases from V and 5 bases from J, the junction contained 11 bases not matched to a gene. Looked up from germline, CDR1 is SGHVS and CDR2 is FNYEAQ. The CDR3 loop spans 17 amino acids. CDR3 DNA: TGTGCCAGCAGCTCAAGGTCCGGGACTAGCCCTACCGGGGAGCTGTTTTTT. It translates to CASSSRSGTSPTGELFF. The variable domain in full, completed from reference TRBV7-6 and TRBJ2-2, reads GAGVSQSPRYKVTKRGQDVALRCDPISGHVSLYWYRQALGQGPEFLTYFNYEAQQDKSGLPNDRFSAERPEGSISTLTIQRTEQRDSAMYRCASSSRSGTSPTGELFFGEGSRLTVL.

The V and J genes are TRBV29-1 and TRBJ2-1; TRBD2 matches 7 bases. The CDR3 consists of 17 residues. Germline values: CDR1 SQVTM, CDR2 ANQGSEA. V lost 4 bases, J lost 3 bases, and 15 bases stayed unmatched. CDR3 coding DNA: TGCAGCGTTGTCGGTAGCGGTGGGGACTACGGCTACAATGAGCAGTTCTTC. This sequence encodes CSVVGSGGDYGYNEQFF.

The chain uses TRBV7-9 and TRBJ2-7, with 9 bases aligning to TRBD1. The CDR3 spans 14 residues. The trim removed 5 bases at V and 4 bases at J, leaving 6 bases unmatched. Looked up from germline, CDR1 is SEHNR and CDR2 is FQNEAQ (reference sequence). The CDR3 loop is CASSLPGQGYEQYF. The DNA of the CDR3 is TGTGCCAGCAGCCTACCGGGACAGGGTTACGAGCAGTACTTC.

DNA for the CDR3: TGTGCCTGGAGGCCCCGGGGGGTTGCCTACGAGCAGTACTTC. Translation: CAWRPRGVAYEQYF. This sequence joins TRBV30 and TRBJ2-7; 7 bases map to TRBD2. The germline CDR1 and CDR2 sequences are GTSNPN and SVGIG (reference sequence). The trim removed 3 bases at V and 2 bases at J, leaving 7 bases unmatched. The CDR3 runs 14 residues.

The chain employs TRBV10-1 and TRBJ2-5, with D possibly being TRBD2 (5 bases). The V and J ends lost 0 bases and 5 bases respectively, with 10 bases between them. The CDR3 covers 14 residues. Germline assignment: CDR1 WNHNN and CDR2 SYGVQD (reference sequence). In nucleotides, the CDR3 is TGCGCCAGCAGTGAGTCGGACTGGCCGGAGACCCAGTACTTC. It encodes CASSESDWPETQYF.

The chain couples TRBV11-2 to TRBJ2-5; D gene unclear. The J call may be faulty, since TRBJ2-7 better matches the DNA end. This CDR3 has 11 residues. The V gene's germline CDR1 is SGHAT and CDR2 FQNNGV. The CDR3 loop reads CASSNWFEQYF. The CDR3 DNA reads TGTGCCAGCAGCAACTGGTTCGAGCAGTACTTC.

The chain combines TRBV30 with TRBJ2-1, with 7 bases fitting TRBD1. CDR1 GTSNPN and CDR2 SVGIG come from the germline V gene (reference sequence). The CDR3 is made up of 14 amino acids. The junction had 14 bases not matched to a gene; V was cut back by 6 bases and J by 9 bases. CDR3 in amino acids: CACQSSRGWGEQFF. The CDR3 DNA follows: TGTGCCTGCCAGTCGTCCAGGGGGTGGGGTGAGCAGTTCTTC.

The chain carries TRBV7-9 and TRBJ1-2; D is unclear. This CDR3 is built from 11 residues. V was cut by 10 bases and J by 6 bases, with 12 bases left in between. Germline CDR1 is SEHNR and CDR2 is FQNEAQ (reference sequence). The CDR3 DNA sequence: TGTGCCACTCAGGTGGAAGATGGCTACACCTTC. Translating gives CATQVEDGYTF.

The chain carries TRBV6-5 and TRBJ1-1; perhaps TRBD1 as D (6 bases). The germline gives CDR1 MNHEY, CDR2 SVGAGI. Trimming left V 5 bases short and J 1 base short, with 11 bases between. The CDR3 is made up of 14 amino acids. CDR3 sequence reads: CASSALTGNTEAFF. The CDR3 DNA follows: TGTGCCAGCAGTGCCCTGACAGGGAACACTGAAGCTTTCTTT.

The chain links TRBV29-1 to TRBJ2-5; 13 bases match TRBD2. The J segment lost 5 bases and the V segment lost 7 bases, leaving 19 bases of the junction unmatched. CDR1 and CDR2 (germline): SQVTM, ANQGSEA. The CDR3 is 18 residues long. CDR3 loop: CSAARLAGGFIQGETQYF. Written as DNA, the CDR3 is TGCAGCGCTGCGAGACTAGCGGGAGGATTTATCCAAGGGGAGACCCAGTACTTC.

This clone came up a few times. The chain is built from TRBV9 and TRBJ1-4; a weak D match, TRBD1 (5 bases). Germline loops: CDR1 SGDLS, CDR2 YYNGEE. Trimming took 3 bases from V and 0 from J, leaving 9 bases between them. This CDR3 has 15 amino acids. CDR3 in amino acids: CASSEGWATNEKLFF. In DNA, the CDR3 is TGTGCCAGCAGCGAGGGGTGGGCAACTAATGAAAAACTGTTTTTT.

The count of this clone is one. CDR3 sequence: CASSSQGVGETQYF. As DNA, the CDR3 is TGTGCCAGCAGTTCACAGGGGGTAGGGGAGACCCAGTACTTC. The J gene is TRBJ2-5, the V gene TRBV2, with TRBD1 matching over 8 bases. The CDR3 runs to 14 residues. The ends lost 5 bases at V and 5 bases at J; junction bases unmatched: 7. Germline V gene data show CDR1 as SNHLY and CDR2 as FYNNEI.

V gene TRBV6-6 combines with J gene TRBJ1-1, with D unclear. CDR1 and CDR2 (germline): MNHNY, SVGAGI (reference sequence). Trimming shortened V by 4 bases and J by 5 bases, and 14 bases separated the two germline ends. The CDR3 is 14 residues long. CDR3 amino acids: CASSFRSGVTEAFF. CDR3 coding DNA: TGTGCCAGCAGTTTCCGATCGGGAGTTACTGAAGCTTTCTTT.

The rearrangement links TRBV19 to TRBJ2-1; 10 bases match TRBD2. In germline, CDR1 is LNHDA, CDR2 SQIVND (reference sequence). Germline trimming cut 6 bases from V and 6 bases from J; bases unmatched to any gene: 5. This CDR3 contains 14 residues. The CDR3 sequence is CASRVSGRANEQFF. The DNA of the CDR3 is TGTGCCAGTAGGGTAAGCGGGAGGGCCAATGAGCAGTTCTTC.

As DNA, the CDR3 is TGCAGCGCCCAGGGGGTCGGGAACACTGAAGCTTTCTTT. This sequence encodes CSAQGVGNTEAFF. The chain uses TRBV29-1 and TRBJ1-1; TRBD1 agrees at 7 bases. V shed 7 bases, J shed 1 base, and the junction held 6 bases outside the gene matches. Germline V gene data show CDR1 as SQVTM and CDR2 as ANQGSEA. This CDR3 contains 13 residues.

The chain has TRBV2 and TRBJ2-2; tentatively, D is TRBD2 (6 bases). The CDR3 extends over 15 amino acids. Trimming cost V 6 bases and J 0 bases, with 11 bases left between them. The germline V gene has CDR1 SNHLY and CDR2 FYNNEI. DNA for the CDR3: TGTGCCAGCAGGGTTAGCGGTACGAACACCGGGGAGCTGTTTTTT. This translates into CASRVSGTNTGELFF.